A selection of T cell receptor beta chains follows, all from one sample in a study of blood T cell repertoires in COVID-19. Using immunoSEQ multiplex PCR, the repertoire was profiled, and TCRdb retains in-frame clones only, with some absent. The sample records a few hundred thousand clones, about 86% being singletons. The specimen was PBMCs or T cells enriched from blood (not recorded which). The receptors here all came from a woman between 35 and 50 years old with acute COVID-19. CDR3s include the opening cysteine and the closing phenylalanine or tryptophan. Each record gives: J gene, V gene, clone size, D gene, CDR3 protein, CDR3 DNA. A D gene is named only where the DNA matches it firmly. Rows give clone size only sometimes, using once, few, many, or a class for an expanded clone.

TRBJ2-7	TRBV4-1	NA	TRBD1	CASSHPGGEQYF	TGCGCCAGCAGCCACCCAGGGGGCGAGCAGTACTTC
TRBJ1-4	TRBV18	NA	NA	CASSPGLGEKLFF	TGTGCCAGCTCACCTGGACTTGGGGAAAAACTGTTTTTT
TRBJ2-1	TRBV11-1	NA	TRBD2	CASSPGGLGGNEQFF	TGTGCCAGCAGCCCGGGGGGACTAGGAGGGAATGAGCAGTTCTTC
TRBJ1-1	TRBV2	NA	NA	CASSDRGLVEAFF	TGTGCCAGCAGTGACAGGGGCCTAGTCGAAGCTTTCTTT
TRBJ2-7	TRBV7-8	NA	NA	CASSLGYGRGGYEQYF	TGTGCCAGCAGCTTAGGTTACGGGAGAGGTGGCTACGAGCAGTACTTC
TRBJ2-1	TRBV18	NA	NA	CASSPYGTADNNEQFF	TGTGCCAGCTCACCATACGGGACTGCGGATAACAATGAGCAGTTCTTC
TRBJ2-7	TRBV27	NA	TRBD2	CASRLAGGLHEQYF	TGTGCCAGCAGGTTAGCGGGAGGGCTCCACGAGCAGTACTTC
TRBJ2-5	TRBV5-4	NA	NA	CASSSGTRRAETQYF	TGTGCCAGCAGCTCCGGAACCCGGAGGGCAGAGACCCAGTACTTC
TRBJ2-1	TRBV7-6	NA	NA	CASSHGNNEQFF	TGTGCCAGCAGCCACGGTAACAATGAGCAGTTCTTC
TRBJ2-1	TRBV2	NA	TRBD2	CASSTTSGGIDEQFF	TGTGCCAGCAGTACAACTAGCGGGGGGATTGATGAGCAGTTCTTC
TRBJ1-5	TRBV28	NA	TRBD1	CASTTGGANQPQHF	TGTGCCAGCACGACAGGGGGCGCGAATCAGCCCCAGCATTTT
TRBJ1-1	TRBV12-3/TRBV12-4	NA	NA	CASSRTVNTEAFF	TGTGCCAGCAGTCGAACAGTAAACACTGAAGCTTTCTTT
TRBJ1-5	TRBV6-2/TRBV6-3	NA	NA	CASSQNRRSSNQPQHF	TGTGCCAGCAGTCAAAACAGGAGATCTAGCAATCAGCCCCAGCATTTT
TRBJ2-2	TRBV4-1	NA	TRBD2	CASSHLAAWMFF	TGCGCCAGCAGCCACCTAGCGGCTTGGATGTTTTTT
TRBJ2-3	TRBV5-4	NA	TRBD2	CASSLALTSPTDTQYF	TGTGCCAGCAGCTTGGCCCTGACTAGCCCCACAGATACGCAGTATTTT
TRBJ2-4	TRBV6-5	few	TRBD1	CASKGAASKNIQYF	TGTGCCAGCAAGGGGGCGGCGTCCAAAAACATTCAGTACTTC
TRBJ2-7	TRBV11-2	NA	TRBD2	CASSATSAGYDEQYF	TGTGCCAGCAGCGCCACTAGCGCAGGGTACGACGAGCAGTACTTC
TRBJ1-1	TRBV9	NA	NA	CASSVVSTGANTEAFF	TGTGCCAGCAGCGTGGTATCGACAGGCGCGAACACTGAAGCTTTCTTT
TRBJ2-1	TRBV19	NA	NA	CASSYRDEQFF	TGTGCCAGTAGTTACCGGGATGAGCAGTTCTTC
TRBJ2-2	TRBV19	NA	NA	CASSIQATGELFF	TGTGCCAGTAGTATACAAGCAACCGGGGAGCTGTTTTTT
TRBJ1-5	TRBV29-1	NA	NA	CSVSASGQPQHF	TGCAGCGTTTCGGCGTCGGGTCAGCCCCAGCATTTT
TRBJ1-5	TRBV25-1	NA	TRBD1	CASGDRRNQPQHF	TGTGCCAGCGGGGACAGGCGGAATCAGCCCCAGCATTTT
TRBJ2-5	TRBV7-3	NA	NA	CASSLAGRETQYF	TGTGCCAGCAGCTTGGCAGGGCGTGAGACCCAGTACTTC
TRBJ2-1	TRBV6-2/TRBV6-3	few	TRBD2	CASSYSPLAGLYNEQFF	TGTGCCAGCAGTTACTCGCCCCTAGCGGGATTATACAATGAGCAGTTCTTC